This T cell receptor (beta chain) came from a study of pediatric ulcerative colitis. Study information: Ulcerative colitis patients had pancolitis or left-sided colitis, with confirming histology. Study-level findings and limits: Blood-rectal clonal overlap within each person was significantly higher in ulcerative colitis patients than controls. Rectal repertoires separated controls, mild-moderate and acute severe colitis. Two rectal CDR3 clonotypes occurred in all ulcerative colitis patients.

Assay used: immunoSEQ multiplex PCR; TCRdb lists only in-frame clones, some missing. The data show more than 40,000 clones, about four fifths seen once. Worth noting for this clone: Its antigen is unidentified.

CDR1 is MNHNS, CDR2 SASEGT, per germline. CDR3 length: 16 amino acids. Trimming at V came to 4 bases and at J to 1 base, leaving 2 bases not matched to a gene. Rectal tissue came from one to two pinch biopsies taken at colonoscopy. The source of this sequence is a girl aged 5 to 17 with moderate ulcerative colitis. The specimen sequenced was gut tissue. The chain uses TRBV6-1 and TRBJ2-3; 13 bases match TRBD2. DNA for the CDR3: TGTGCCAGCAGTGCACTAGCGGGAGGGGGCACAGATACGCAGTATTTT. As protein: CASSALAGGGTDTQYF.